This paragraph reports one T cell receptor beta chain. The germline V gene has CDR1 SGHTA and CDR2 FQGTGA. The CDR3 totals 13 residues. The V and J ends lost 5 bases and 3 bases respectively, with 8 bases between them. Sequenced by immunoSEQ multiplex PCR; TCRdb stores in-frame clones only, minus some. The table records fewer than 20,000 clones, 70% to 85% of them present only once. This sample is part of a study of technical replicates of blood from a few donors. The rearrangement joins TRBV7-3 to TRBJ2-1; the D gene is possibly TRBD2 (6 bases). The source of this sequence is a human donor in good health. Some clones in this sample may be carry-over from other donors' samples. The sequencing sample was made of PBMCs. The CDR3 reads CASSPSVYNEQFF. The CDR3 DNA reads as TGTGCCAGCAGCCCTAGCGTCTACAATGAGCAGTTCTTC.